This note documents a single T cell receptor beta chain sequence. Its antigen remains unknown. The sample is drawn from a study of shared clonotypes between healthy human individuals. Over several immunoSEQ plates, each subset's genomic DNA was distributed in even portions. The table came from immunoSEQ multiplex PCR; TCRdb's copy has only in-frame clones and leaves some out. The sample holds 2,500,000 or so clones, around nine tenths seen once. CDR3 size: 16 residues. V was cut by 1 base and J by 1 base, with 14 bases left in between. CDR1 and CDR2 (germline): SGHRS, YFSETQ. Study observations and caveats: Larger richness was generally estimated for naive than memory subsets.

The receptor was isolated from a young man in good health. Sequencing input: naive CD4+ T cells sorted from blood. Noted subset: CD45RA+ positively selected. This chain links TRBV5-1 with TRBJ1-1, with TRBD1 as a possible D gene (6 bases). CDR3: CASSLRAGAKNTEAFF. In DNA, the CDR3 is TGCGCCAGCAGCTTGCGGGCAGGGGCTAAGAACACTGAAGCTTTCTTT.